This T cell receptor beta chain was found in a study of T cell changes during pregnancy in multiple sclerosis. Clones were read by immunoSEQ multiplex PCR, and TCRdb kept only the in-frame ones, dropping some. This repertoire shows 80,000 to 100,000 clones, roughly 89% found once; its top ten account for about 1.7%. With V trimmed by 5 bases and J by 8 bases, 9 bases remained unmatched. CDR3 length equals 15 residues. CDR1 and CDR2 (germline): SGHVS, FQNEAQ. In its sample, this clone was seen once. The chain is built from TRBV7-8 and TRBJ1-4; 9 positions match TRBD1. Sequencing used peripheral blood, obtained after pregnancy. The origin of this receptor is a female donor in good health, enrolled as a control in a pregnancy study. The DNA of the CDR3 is TGTGCCAGCAGCCCGAGAAGACAGGGGGGGGAAAAACTGTTTTTT. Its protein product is CASSPRRQGGEKLFF. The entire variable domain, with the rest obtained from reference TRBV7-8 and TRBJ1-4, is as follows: GAGVSQSPRYKVAKRGQDVALRCDPISGHVSLFWYQQALGQGPEFLTYFQNEAQLDKSGLPSDRFFAERPEGSVSTLKIQRTQQEDSAVYLCASSPRRQGGEKLFFGSGTQLSVL.